The entry below gives a single T cell receptor beta chain sequence along with its context. Its target is not known. The germline V and J ends were trimmed by 7 bases and 1 base, with 13 bases remaining between them. Per the germline V gene, CDR1 is MGHRA and CDR2 is YSYEKL. This CDR3 is built from 14 residues. The data originate from a study of shared clonotypes between healthy human individuals. The study's findings and limits: Clonotype sharing across donors was expected to vary with sequencing depth. Shared across a few donors were around 5% of the naive CD4 clonotypes.

For each subset, genomic DNA was distributed in equal portions over several immunoSEQ plates. Data came from immunoSEQ multiplex PCR; TCRdb stores just in-frame clones and leaves some out. The data contain approximately 500,000 clones, less than 96% of them singletons. The clonotype was recovered from a woman aged 25 to 39 in good health. The gene calls are TRBV4-1 and TRBJ1-1; unclear D gene. Sequenced sample: naive CD4+ T cells sorted from blood. As for subset: CD45RA+ positively selected. This CDR3 reads CASTLLEENTEAFF. CDR3 nucleotides: TGCGCCAGCACCCTTCTTGAAGAGAACACTGAAGCTTTCTTT.